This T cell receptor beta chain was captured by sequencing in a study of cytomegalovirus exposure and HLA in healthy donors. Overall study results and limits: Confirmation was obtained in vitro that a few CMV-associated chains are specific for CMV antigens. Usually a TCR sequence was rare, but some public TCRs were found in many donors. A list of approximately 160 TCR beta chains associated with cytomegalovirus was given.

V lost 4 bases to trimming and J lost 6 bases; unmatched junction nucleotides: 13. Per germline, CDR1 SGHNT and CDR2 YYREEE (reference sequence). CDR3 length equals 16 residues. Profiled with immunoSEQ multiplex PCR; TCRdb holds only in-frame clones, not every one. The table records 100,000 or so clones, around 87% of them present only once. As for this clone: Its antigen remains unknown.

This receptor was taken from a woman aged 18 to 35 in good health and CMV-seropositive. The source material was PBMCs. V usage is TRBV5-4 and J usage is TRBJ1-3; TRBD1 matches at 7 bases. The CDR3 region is CASSGGSGTAANTIYF. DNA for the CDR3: TGTGCCAGCAGCGGGGGGTCCGGGACAGCAGCAAACACCATATATTTT.